Listed here are 27 T cell receptor beta chains from one sample, sequenced in a study of neurological immune-mediated disorders. TCRdb analysed the 5' RACE reads with MiXCR anew, one entry per CDR3 protein. The sample lists about 30,000 distinct CDR3 sequences, less than 6% occurring once. The sample taken for sequencing was CD4+ T cells from blood. The receptors shown here come from a woman aged 45-59 years in good health.

By sample share, this clonotype is medium-sized. V and J are TRBV7-2 and TRBJ2-3; TRBD1 agrees at 7 bases. J was trimmed by 6 bases and V by 3 bases; bases with no gene match: 12. This CDR3 is 16 amino acids long. Germline V gene lookup returns CDR1 SGHTA and CDR2 FQGNSA. For the CDR3, the DNA is TGTGCCAGCAGCTTTGGTAGAAGACAGGGTTTGGATACGCAGTATTTT. Translated: CASSFGRRQGLDTQYF.

This clonotype was counted at least ten times. The chain joins TRBV6-6 to TRBJ1-1; D is unclear. CDR1 and CDR2 from the germline V gene are MNHNY and SVGAGI (reference sequence). V dropped 3 bases and J dropped 1 base, with 9 bases sitting between them. The CDR3 runs 14 residues. The CDR3 DNA reads as TGTGCCAGCAGTTATTTTCGCGCGAACACTGAAGCTTTCTTT. Translation: CASSYFRANTEAFF.

This clonotype was seen more than once but under ten times. The V call is TRBV7-2, the J call TRBJ1-2; D is undetermined. This CDR3 comprises 14 residues. CDR1 is SGHTA and CDR2 is FQGNSA in the germline V gene. V gave up 1 base and J gave up 8 bases, with 14 bases separating them. The CDR3: CASSLVGRQQGYTF. CDR3 DNA: TGTGCCAGCAGCTTAGTGGGGAGGCAGCAAGGCTACACCTTC.

The chain has TRBV7-2 and TRBJ2-3; D possibly corresponds to TRBD1 (5 bases). The CDR3 extends over 15 amino acids. V lost 1 base and J 6 bases, leaving 14 bases between the germline ends. CDR1 is SGHTA and CDR2 is FQGNSA in the germline V gene. The CDR3 spells CASSLGSGSADTQYF. The CDR3 nucleotides read TGTGCCAGCAGCTTAGGTTCAGGGTCAGCGGATACGCAGTATTTT.

This clonotype has ten or more counts. The V call is TRBV20-1, the J call TRBJ1-4; possible D gene TRBD1, 5 bases. V shed 6 bases and J shed 4 bases, with 15 bases lying between them. The CDR3 runs 14 residues. CDR1 is DFQATT and CDR2 is SNEGSKA in the germline V gene (reference sequence). CDR3 DNA sequence: TGCAGTGCCAAACCGGGACCGTATAATGAAAAACTGTTTTTT. It codes for CSAKPGPYNEKLFF.

This clonotype has a count of ten or more. The chain links TRBV20-1 to TRBJ2-7; unclear D gene. The V end was cut by 3 bases, the J end by 3 bases, with 9 bases between. The CDR3 is 12 amino acids. Germline V gene lookup returns CDR1 DFQATT and CDR2 SNEGSKA (reference sequence). CDR3 DNA: TGCAGTGCTAGTCGTTCGGACTACGAGCAGTACTTC. This gives the protein CSASRSDYEQYF.

This clonotype has ten or more counts. The V gene is TRBV4-3, the J gene TRBJ2-1, with TRBD2 matching 11 bases. V gave up 1 base and J gave up 6 bases; unmatched junction bases: 2. This CDR3 is 15 amino acids long. Germline assignment: CDR1 LGHNA and CDR2 YSLEER. CDR3 bases: TGCGCCAGCAGCCAAGCAGGACTAGCGGGCAATGAGCAGTTCTTC. Its protein is CASSQAGLAGNEQFF.

This clonotype was picked up many times. The chain has TRBV6-4 and TRBJ2-2; D not certain. CDR1 and CDR2 from the germline V gene are MRHNA and SNTAGT. CDR3 length: 14 amino acids. V was clipped by 3 bases and J by 2 bases, with 7 bases between them. The CDR3 sequence: CASSDMENTGELFF. The DNA of the CDR3 is TGTGCCAGCAGTGATATGGAAAACACCGGGGAGCTGTTTTTT.

This clonotype occurred many times. This chain joins TRBV6-1 and TRBJ1-1; D is undetermined. Germline-derived CDR1 and CDR2 are MNHNS and SASEGT. V dropped 7 bases and J dropped 4 bases, with 10 bases sitting between them. The CDR3 has 12 amino acids. DNA of the CDR3: TGTGCCAGCACCCGACTGGGCACTGAAGCTTTCTTT. It yields the protein CASTRLGTEAFF.

There are many counts of this clonotype. This chain uses TRBV5-1 with TRBJ1-1; possibly TRBD1 for D (5 bases). Germline V gene lookup returns CDR1 SGHRS and CDR2 YFSETQ. This CDR3 region has 17 residues. The ends were cut back, 0 bases at V and 3 bases at J, with 18 bases in the middle. CDR3: CASSLVPGTRADTEAFF. DNA for the CDR3: TGCGCCAGCAGCTTGGTCCCGGGGACGAGGGCGGACACTGAAGCTTTCTTT.

CDR3 region: CSAAGTVYEQYF. The DNA for the CDR3 is TGCAGTGCAGCGGGGACAGTCTACGAGCAGTACTTC. V usage is TRBV20-1 and J usage is TRBJ2-7; D may be TRBD1 or TRBD2 (7 bases each). Trimming pared 6 bases from V and 3 bases from J, leaving 12 bases between. Germline V lookup: CDR1 DFQATT, CDR2 SNEGSKA (reference sequence). The CDR3 contains 12 residues.

This clonotype came up many times. The chain has TRBV11-2 and TRBJ2-3, with D maybe TRBD1 (6 bases). V shed 1 base and J shed 7 bases, with 9 bases lying between them. The CDR3 contains 13 residues. Germline V lookup: CDR1 SGHAT, CDR2 FQNNGV. The CDR3 nucleotides are TGTGCCAGCAGCTTAGTCCAGGGGTATACGCAGTATTTT. Its protein product is CASSLVQGYTQYF.

A note on this clonotype: It is unclear where the CDR3 begins or ends on the DNA, so no DNA is shown, and the CDR3 is as TCRdb lists it. The chain recombines TRBV5-5 with TRBJ2-1. Germline V gene lookup returns CDR1 SGHKS and CDR2 YYEKEE (reference sequence). The CDR3 numbers 17 amino acids, ends counted. CDR3 loop: CASSFYICSAGDNEQFF.

The chain employs TRBV28 and TRBJ2-2, with 7 bases lining up with TRBD2. The ends lost 7 bases at V and 5 bases at J; junction bases unmatched: 7. The CDR3 has 14 amino acids. Germline CDR1 MDHEN, CDR2 SYDVKM. CDR3 sequence: CASTPGGGTGELFF. For the CDR3, the DNA is TGTGCCAGCACCCCGGGGGGAGGGACCGGGGAGCTGTTTTTT.

This clonotype was seen at least ten times. The chain carries TRBV5-1 and TRBJ2-3; 10 positions agree with TRBD1. Germline trimming cut 4 bases from V and 4 bases from J; bases unmatched to any gene: 9. CDR3 length equals 16 residues. Germline assignment: CDR1 SGHRS and CDR2 YFSETQ. The CDR3 coding sequence is TGCGCCAGCAGCCCGCAAGGGACAGGGGTGGCAGATACGCAGTATTTT. It yields the protein CASSPQGTGVADTQYF.

The sample holds many counts of this clonotype. V is TRBV28 and J is TRBJ1-4; 8 nucleotides line up with TRBD1. CDR1 MDHEN and CDR2 SYDVKM come from the germline V gene. The CDR3 runs to 17 residues. Trimming cost V 4 bases and J 7 bases; bases outside gene matches: 14. This chain's CDR3 is CASSSTGGSLFGEKLFF. The CDR3 DNA reads TGTGCCAGCAGTTCCACAGGGGGAAGTTTGTTCGGTGAAAAACTGTTTTTT.

This clonotype is termed medium-sized. The chain is built from TRBV27 and TRBJ2-3; tentatively, D is TRBD1 (6 bases). There are 15 residues in the CDR3. Germline V gives CDR1 MNHEY, CDR2 SMNVEV (reference sequence). Trimming took 5 bases from V and 1 from J, leaving 13 bases between them. The CDR3 region is CASSRQVLGTDTQYF. CDR3 sequence (DNA): TGTGCCAGCAGTCGACAGGTATTGGGCACAGATACGCAGTATTTT.

There are many counts of this clonotype. This chain connects TRBV20-1 to TRBJ1-6; D unclear. Germline CDR1 reads DFQATT; CDR2 reads SNEGSKA (reference sequence). CDR3 length equals 17 residues. V was clipped by 3 bases and J by 0 bases, with 15 bases between them. The CDR3 protein is CSARDWTESSYNSPLHF. DNA for the CDR3: TGCAGTGCTAGGGACTGGACGGAAAGCTCCTATAATTCACCCCTCCACTTT.

This clonotype was detected ten times or more. The rearrangement joins TRBV5-1 to TRBJ1-2; 7 bases match TRBD1. The V gene end was trimmed by 2 bases and the J gene end by 0 bases; junction bases not matched to a gene: 4. The germline V gene encodes CDR1 SGHRS and CDR2 YFSETQ. This CDR3 region has 15 residues. The CDR3 DNA reads as TGCGCCAGCAGCTTACGGGACAGCACTAACTATGGCTACACCTTC. Protein sequence: CASSLRDSTNYGYTF.

This clonotype was observed many times. The CDR3 nucleotides are TGCAGCGTTGAAGGTAACCGATCGGCCCTCCACTTT. It translates to CSVEGNRSALHF. This chain links TRBV29-1 with TRBJ1-6; no definite D call. CDR1 SQVTM and CDR2 ANQGSEA come from the germline V gene. This CDR3 spans 12 amino acids. V was pared by 1 base and J by 14 bases, with 12 bases between.

Ten or more counts support this clonotype. The chain uses TRBV5-1 and TRBJ2-5; D ambiguous. V was trimmed by 5 bases and J by 5 bases, leaving 16 bases between them. This CDR3 region has 14 residues. Germline CDR1 SGHRS, CDR2 YFSETQ. This chain's CDR3 is CASRTSREGETQYF. CDR3 coding DNA: TGCGCCAGCAGGACTTCTAGGGAAGGGGAGACCCAGTACTTC.

This clonotype was counted at least ten times. This sequence joins TRBV29-1 and TRBJ2-3; 7 nucleotides align to TRBD2. Per the germline V gene, CDR1 is SQVTM and CDR2 is ANQGSEA. Germline trimming cut 6 bases from V and 3 bases from J; bases unmatched to any gene: 3. The CDR3 is 12 residues long. As DNA, the CDR3 is TGCAGCGTCGGGGGGTGGACAGATACGCAGTATTTT. Its protein is CSVGGWTDTQYF.

This clonotype has a count of ten or more. The rearrangement joins TRBV9 to TRBJ2-4; D perhaps matches TRBD2 (7 bases). The V gene lost 0 bases and the J gene lost 6 bases, with 25 bases spanning the gap. This CDR3 spans 19 amino acids. The germline V gene encodes CDR1 SGDLS and CDR2 YYNGEE. The CDR3 protein is CASSVADLASGGRGNIQYF. The CDR3 DNA reads as TGTGCCAGCAGCGTAGCCGACCTCGCTTCGGGGGGCCGGGGAAACATTCAGTACTTC.

This clonotype was detected ten times or more. V and J are TRBV2 and TRBJ2-1, with D possibly being TRBD2 (5 bases). This CDR3 is 16 amino acids long. Trimming took off 8 bases at V and 6 bases at J, with 23 bases between the two ends. CDR1 and CDR2 (germline): SNHLY, FYNNEI. The CDR3 loop reads CASAGGVALGSNEQFF. The CDR3 nucleotides read TGTGCCAGCGCGGGCGGTGTCGCTCTAGGGTCCAATGAGCAGTTCTTC.

This clonotype was found many times. This chain connects TRBV20-1 to TRBJ2-5, with 8 positions matching TRBD1. CDR3 length: 14 residues. CDR1 and CDR2 from the germline V gene are DFQATT and SNEGSKA (reference sequence). V lost 6 bases and J lost 5; bases outside the gene matches: 11. The CDR3: CSAISGGGWETQYF. In DNA, the CDR3 is TGCAGTGCCATCTCAGGGGGCGGGTGGGAGACCCAGTACTTC.

The sample holds many counts of this clonotype. J is TRBJ2-6 and V is TRBV4-3; the D gene is possibly TRBD2 (6 bases). The CDR3 runs 17 residues. Per the germline V gene, CDR1 is LGHNA and CDR2 is YSLEER. The ends were cut back, 0 bases at V and 2 bases at J, with 11 bases in the middle. CDR3 residues: CASSQEGTGTGANVLTF. For the CDR3, the DNA is TGCGCCAGCAGCCAAGAAGGGACTGGCACTGGGGCCAACGTCCTGACTTTC.

This clonotype was observed at least ten times. The chain links TRBV20-1 to TRBJ2-5; tentatively, D is TRBD1 (6 bases). Per germline, CDR1 DFQATT and CDR2 SNEGSKA (reference sequence). V was trimmed by 2 bases and J by 1 base, leaving 14 bases between them. The CDR3 consists of 15 residues. CDR3 sequence: CSARNVQGSQETQYF. The CDR3 region has the DNA TGCAGTGCTAGAAACGTTCAGGGGTCCCAAGAGACCCAGTACTTC.